This T cell receptor (beta chain) was sequenced in a study of response to subunit inactivated influenza vaccine. Broader study findings: Each seasonal flu vaccination may recruit only limited new T cells, authors suggested.

As for this clonotype: Its antigen is not known.

V lost 0 bases and J 5 bases, leaving 13 bases between the germline ends. From germline, CDR1 is DFQATT and CDR2 SNEGSKA (reference sequence). The CDR3 runs to 14 residues. TCRdb re-called the RT-PCR reads with MiXCR, one entry per CDR3 protein. The sample contains more than 700,000 distinct CDR3 sequences, 20% to 25% of which appear only once. Material: PBMCs from blood, obtained roughly 5 days after vaccination. V usage is TRBV20-1 and J usage is TRBJ1-1; a possible D gene is TRBD1 (6 bases). The TCR sequence derives from a man in his fifties who received an inactivated influenza vaccine. CDR3 nucleotide sequence: TGCAGTGCTAGAGATATATTGGGGGCTACTGAAGCTTTCTTT. Translation: CSARDILGATEAFF.